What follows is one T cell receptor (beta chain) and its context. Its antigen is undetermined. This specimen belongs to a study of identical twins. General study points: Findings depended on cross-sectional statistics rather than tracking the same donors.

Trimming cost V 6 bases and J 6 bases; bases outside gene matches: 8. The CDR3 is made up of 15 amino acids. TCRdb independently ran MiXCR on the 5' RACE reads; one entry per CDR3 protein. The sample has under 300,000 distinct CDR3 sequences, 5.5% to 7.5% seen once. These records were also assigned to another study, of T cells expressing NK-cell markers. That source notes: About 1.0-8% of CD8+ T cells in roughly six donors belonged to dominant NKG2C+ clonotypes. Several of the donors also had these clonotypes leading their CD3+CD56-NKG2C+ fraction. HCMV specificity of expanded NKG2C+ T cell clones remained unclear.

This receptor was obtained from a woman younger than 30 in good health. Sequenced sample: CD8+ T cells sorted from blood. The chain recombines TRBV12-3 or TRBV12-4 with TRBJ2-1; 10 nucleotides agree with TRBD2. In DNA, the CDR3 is TGTGCCAGCAGGGCTAGCGGGAGAGGGAGCAATGAGCAGTTCTTC. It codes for CASRASGRGSNEQFF.